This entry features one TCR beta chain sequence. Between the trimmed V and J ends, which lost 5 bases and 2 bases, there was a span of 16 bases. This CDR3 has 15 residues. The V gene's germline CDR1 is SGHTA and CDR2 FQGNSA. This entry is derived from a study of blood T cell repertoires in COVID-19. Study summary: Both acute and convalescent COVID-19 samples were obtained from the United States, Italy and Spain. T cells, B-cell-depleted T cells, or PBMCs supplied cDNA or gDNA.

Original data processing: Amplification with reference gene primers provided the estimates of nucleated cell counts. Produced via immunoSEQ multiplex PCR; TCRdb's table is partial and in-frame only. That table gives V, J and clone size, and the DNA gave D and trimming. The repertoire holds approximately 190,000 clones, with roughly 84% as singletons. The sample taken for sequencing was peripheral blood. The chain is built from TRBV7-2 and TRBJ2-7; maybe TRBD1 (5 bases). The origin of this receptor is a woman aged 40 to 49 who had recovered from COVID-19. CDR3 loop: CASSQRAQETYEQYF. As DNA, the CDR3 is TGTGCCAGCAGCCAACGGGCACAGGAGACCTACGAGCAGTACTTC.